Each of the 30 T cell receptor beta chains below was sequenced from the same sample in a study of graft-versus-host responses after intestinal transplantation. Method: immunoSEQ multiplex PCR; TCRdb's copy keeps in-frame clones and lacks some. There are tens of thousands of clones in the sample; around 83% occur only once, and about 3.7% lies in the top ten. This material consisted of PBMCs, taken about 1,000 days after transplant. These receptors came from a human patient who received an intestinal transplant, so some T cells may come from the graft donor.

V is TRBV6-5 and J is TRBJ1-2; D remains ambiguous. Germline V gene data show CDR1 as MNHEY and CDR2 as SVGAGI. V shed 5 bases and J shed 4 bases, with 11 bases lying between them. The CDR3 is 13 residues long. CDR3 coding DNA: TGTGCCAGCAGTGAGGCGGAGTCCTATGGCTACACCTTC. Protein product: CASSEAESYGYTF.

In its sample, this clone was seen a few times. This rearrangement joins TRBV27 to TRBJ2-2, with 11 nucleotides matching TRBD1. The CDR3 loop spans 17 amino acids. V lost 3 bases to trimming and J lost 6 bases; unmatched junction nucleotides: 9. Germline V gives CDR1 MNHEY, CDR2 SMNVEV (reference sequence). CDR3 DNA: TGTGCCAGCAGTTTTCGTTGGGGACAGGGGGGCCCCGGGGAGCTGTTTTTT. It encodes CASSFRWGQGGPGELFF.

There are a few counts of this clone. As DNA, the CDR3 is TGCGCCAGCAGGCCGGGACAGGGGTGGAAGCAGTACTTC. Its translation: CASRPGQGWKQYF. V is TRBV5-1 and J is TRBJ2-7, with TRBD1 matching over 10 bases. V lost 5 bases, J lost 8 bases, and 7 bases stayed unmatched. The germline gives CDR1 SGHRS, CDR2 YFSETQ. This CDR3 spans 13 amino acids.

This rearrangement joins TRBV29-1 to TRBJ1-1; unclear D gene. V lost 7 bases and J 8 bases, leaving 17 bases between the germline ends. The CDR3 length is 12 residues. The V gene's germline CDR1 is SQVTM and CDR2 ANQGSEA. In DNA, the CDR3 is TGCAGCGGCCTCTCTTTAGGCCAGGAAGCTTTCTTT. Translating gives CSGLSLGQEAFF.

The chain joins TRBV7-9 to TRBJ2-4, with TRBD2 matching 7 bases. The CDR3 runs to 15 residues. Trimming cost V 5 bases and J 8 bases; bases outside gene matches: 12. Per germline, CDR1 SEHNR and CDR2 FQNEAQ (reference sequence). DNA of the CDR3: TGTGCCAGCAGCGGGGAGGGGCGCGGGGGAGACATTCAGTACTTC. Residues: CASSGEGRGGDIQYF.

The chain recombines TRBV10-1 with TRBJ2-7; maybe TRBD2 (5 bases). Trimming stripped 5 bases from V and 7 bases from J, with 9 bases between. Germline CDR1 and CDR2: WNHNN and SYGVQD (reference sequence). CDR3 size: 11 residues. The CDR3 DNA reads TGCGCCAGCAGTTCCTCGGGGGAGCAGTACTTC. Amino acid sequence: CASSSSGEQYF.

This chain uses TRBV19 with TRBJ1-5; D is possibly TRBD1 (6 bases). Germline V lookup: CDR1 LNHDA, CDR2 SQIVND (reference sequence). V lost 4 bases and J lost 5, with 27 bases in between. The CDR3 runs 19 residues. The DNA for the CDR3 is TGTGCCAGTAGTAACGGTCGAGCATTGGGGGGCGCGGCTTATCAGCCCCAGCATTTT. Amino acid sequence: CASSNGRALGGAAYQPQHF.

The gene calls are TRBV6-6 and TRBJ2-7, with 7 bases aligning to TRBD2. Looked up from germline, CDR1 is MNHNY and CDR2 is SVGAGI (reference sequence). The CDR3 covers 15 residues. V gave up 6 bases and J gave up 3 bases; unmatched junction bases: 11. The CDR3 DNA follows: TGTGCCAGCAGCCCCTGGGAGGGAGAAAGCTACGAGCAGTACTTC. This translates into CASSPWEGESYEQYF.

The V and J genes are TRBV30 and TRBJ2-3; TRBD1 aligns across 8 bases. V shed 2 bases and J 2 bases; nucleotides not matched to a gene: 6. The CDR3 runs 15 residues. Germline CDR1 and CDR2: GTSNPN and SVGIG (reference sequence). The CDR3, as DNA: TGTGCCTGGAGTAAGGAGACAGGGGTCACAGATACGCAGTATTTT. This sequence encodes CAWSKETGVTDTQYF.

The chain carries TRBV6-6 and TRBJ2-7, with 7 bases aligning to TRBD2. V dropped 0 bases and J dropped 2; count of bases not matched to a gene: 4. The CDR3 sequence is 15 residues long. Germline V CDR1 and CDR2: MNHNY, SVGAGI (reference sequence). The CDR3 DNA reads as TGTGCCAGCAGTTACTCGGGAGGGGACCCCTACGAGCAGTACTTC. It translates to CASSYSGGDPYEQYF.

The gene calls are TRBV19 and TRBJ2-5; 14 bases are a match to TRBD2. The V and J ends lost 4 bases and 5 bases, in that order; junction bases with no gene match: 6. CDR1 LNHDA and CDR2 SQIVND come from the germline V gene (reference sequence). There are 16 residues in the CDR3. The CDR3 bases are TGTGCCAGTAGTAGGGGGACTAGCGGGAGTTCGGAGACCCAGTACTTC. It encodes CASSRGTSGSSETQYF.

Written as DNA, the CDR3 is TGTGCCATCGTCAGCGGGGGGGCCTACAATGAGCAGTTCTTC. Translation gives CAIVSGGAYNEQFF. The V gene is TRBV2, the J gene TRBJ2-1; TRBD2 aligns across 10 bases. Germline V gene data show CDR1 as SNHLY and CDR2 as FYNNEI. The CDR3 has 14 residues. V dropped 10 bases and J dropped 2; count of bases not matched to a gene: 5.

This clone is medium-sized in the sample. V and J are TRBV4-2 and TRBJ1-1; tentatively, D is TRBD1 (5 bases). The V and J ends lost 1 base and 6 bases respectively, with 12 bases between them. Germline CDR1 LGHNA, CDR2 YNFKEQ. The CDR3 runs 14 residues. In DNA, the CDR3 is TGTGCCAGCAGCCAAGGTATAGGGGACCCTGAAGCTTTCTTT. This translates into CASSQGIGDPEAFF.

The J gene is TRBJ1-2, the V gene TRBV19; D unclear. The CDR3 runs 14 residues. Germline V gene data show CDR1 as LNHDA and CDR2 as SQIVND (reference sequence). Trimming removed 7 bases at V and 4 bases at J, with 16 bases between. CDR3: CASTVRPELYGYTF. CDR3 nucleotide sequence: TGTGCCAGTACCGTAAGACCGGAACTCTATGGCTACACCTTC.

V and J are TRBV5-1 and TRBJ2-3; possibly TRBD1 for D (6 bases). The CDR3 loop spans 14 amino acids. The germline V and J ends were trimmed by 4 bases and 5 bases, with 14 bases remaining between them. CDR1 and CDR2 (germline): SGHRS, YFSETQ. This CDR3 reads CASSRDTMGDTQYF. For the CDR3, the DNA is TGCGCCAGCAGCCGGGACACCATGGGAGATACGCAGTATTTT.

The J gene is TRBJ2-1, the V gene TRBV7-2; D unclear. Germline V CDR1 and CDR2: SGHTA, FQGNSA. V lost 5 bases and J lost 7, with 9 bases in between. CDR3 length equals 12 residues. The CDR3 loop reads CASSQMLNEQFF. CDR3 in DNA: TGTGCCAGCAGCCAAATGTTGAATGAGCAGTTCTTC. The full variable domain, rest sourced from reference TRBV7-2 and TRBJ2-1, is GAGVSQSPSNKVTEKGKDVELRCDPISGHTALYWYRQSLGQGLEFLIYFQGNSAPDKSGLPSDRFSAERTGGSVSTLTIQRTQQEDSAVYLCASSQMLNEQFFGPGTRLTVL.

The V gene is TRBV5-1, the J gene TRBJ2-7; 8 positions match TRBD2. V lost 4 bases, J lost 5 bases, and 8 bases stayed unmatched. The V gene's germline CDR1 is SGHRS and CDR2 YFSETQ. The CDR3 extends over 14 amino acids. Written as DNA, the CDR3 is TGCGCCAGCAGCCCGAGCGGGGGTAAAAACGAGCAGTACTTC. Translating it yields CASSPSGGKNEQYF.

The chain is built from TRBV5-6 and TRBJ2-3, with D uncertain. CDR1 SGHDT and CDR2 YYEEEE come from the germline V gene. The CDR3 extends over 14 amino acids. Trimming took off 0 bases at V and 0 bases at J, with 5 bases between the two ends. This CDR3 reads CASSLASSTDTQYF. For the CDR3, the DNA is TGTGCCAGCAGCTTGGCTTCTAGCACAGATACGCAGTATTTT.

J is TRBJ2-7 and V is TRBV18, with unresolved D. This CDR3 comprises 16 residues. Trimming took 3 bases from V and 0 from J, leaving 15 bases between them. The germline CDR1 and CDR2 sequences are KGHSH and LQKENI. As DNA, the CDR3 is TGTGCCAGCTCACCTACGAGGTCCGCGAGCTCCTACGAGCAGTACTTC. This gives the protein CASSPTRSASSYEQYF. Complete variable domain (other parts from reference TRBV18 and TRBJ2-7): NAGVMQNPRHLVRRRGQEARLRCSPMKGHSHVYWYRQLPEEGLKFMVYLQKENIIDESGMPKERFSAEFPKEGPSILRIQQVVRGDSAAYFCASSPTRSASSYEQYFGPGTRLTVT.

This chain links TRBV19 with TRBJ1-2; 8 positions match TRBD1. Germline values: CDR1 LNHDA, CDR2 SQIVND (reference sequence). Germline trimming cut 7 bases from V and 4 bases from J; bases unmatched to any gene: 8. The length of the CDR3 is 14 residues. Here the CDR3 reads CASTVDRVGYGYTF. CDR3 DNA: TGTGCCAGTACCGTGGACAGGGTGGGCTATGGCTACACCTTC.

The chain has TRBV2 and TRBJ1-6; unclear D gene. This CDR3 is 14 amino acids long. Trimming shortened V by 0 bases and J by 6 bases, and 6 bases separated the two germline ends. Looked up from germline, CDR1 is SNHLY and CDR2 is FYNNEI. The CDR3 protein is CASSEAGLNSPLHF. CDR3 bases: TGTGCCAGCAGTGAAGCAGGGCTTAATTCACCCCTCCACTTT.

This chain joins TRBV5-3 and TRBJ2-1, with D maybe TRBD1 (6 bases). TRBV5-3 has ORF status, its function being uncertain. V was clipped by 4 bases and J by 5 bases, with 25 bases between them. This CDR3 comprises 18 residues. CDR3 DNA: TGTGCCAGAAGCCACCCGGGACACTACGGGGAGACAGACAATGAGCAGTTCTTC. Its translation: CARSHPGHYGETDNEQFF.

This clone has just one count. The V call is TRBV6-6, the J call TRBJ2-3; D possibly uses TRBD1 or TRBD2 (5 bases each). CDR1 and CDR2 from the germline V gene are MNHNY and SVGAGI (reference sequence). V was cut by 6 bases and J by 8 bases, with 24 bases left in between. CDR3 length: 16 residues. The CDR3 DNA sequence: TGTGCCAGCAGCCCCCCCGGGACCAGGGTTCTAAGTACGCAGTATTTT. It is translated as CASSPPGTRVLSTQYF.

The chain joins TRBV15 to TRBJ2-1, with D perhaps given as TRBD1 or TRBD2 (5 bases each). Trimming removed 1 base at V and 5 bases at J, with 12 bases between. This CDR3 has 15 residues. Germline V CDR1 and CDR2: LNHNV, YYDKDF (reference sequence). CDR3 amino acids: CATSRGRGRDNEQFF. CDR3 DNA sequence: TGTGCCACCAGCAGAGGCCGGGGACGGGACAATGAGCAGTTCTTC.

The rearrangement links TRBV4-2 to TRBJ1-4, with TRBD1 as a possible D gene (6 bases). This CDR3 has 14 amino acids. V gave up 3 bases and J gave up 2 bases, with 7 bases separating them. Germline-derived CDR1 and CDR2 are LGHNA and YNFKEQ. CDR3 protein: CASSQGATNEKLFF. CDR3 bases: TGTGCCAGCAGCCAGGGGGCGACTAATGAAAAACTGTTTTTT.

This rearrangement joins TRBV15 to TRBJ2-7, with a tentative D call TRBD1 (6 bases). Trimming stripped 0 bases from V and 2 bases from J, with 11 bases between. This CDR3 has 15 residues. Germline lookup yields CDR1 LNHNV and CDR2 YYDKDF (reference sequence). CDR3 region: CATSRDRGYAYEQYF. As DNA, the CDR3 is TGTGCCACCAGCAGAGACAGGGGATATGCCTACGAGCAGTACTTC.

J is TRBJ1-2 and V is TRBV30; D may be TRBD1 (5 bases). Germline-derived CDR1 and CDR2 are GTSNPN and SVGIG (reference sequence). V was clipped by 0 bases and J by 5 bases, with 10 bases between them. The CDR3 runs to 13 residues. CDR3 DNA: TGTGCCTGGAGTGTGGGACGACCGTATGGCTACACCTTC. Amino acids: CAWSVGRPYGYTF.

This chain links TRBV6-1 with TRBJ2-1; D not certain. The CDR3 has 14 amino acids. V was trimmed by 1 base and J by 5 bases, leaving 9 bases between them. Germline V lookup: CDR1 MNHNS, CDR2 SASEGT. The CDR3 bases are TGTGCCAGCAGTGAAGAAAGTGGGCACAATGAGCAGTTCTTC. It specifies CASSEESGHNEQFF.

V gene TRBV25-1 combines with J gene TRBJ2-7, with D tentatively TRBD1 or TRBD2 (7 bases each). CDR1 MGHDK and CDR2 SYGVNS come from the germline V gene. Between the trimmed V and J ends, which lost 6 bases and 2 bases, there was a span of 17 bases. The CDR3 runs to 15 residues. The DNA of the CDR3 is TGTGCCAGCAGGGGAGGGGGCGTCGCTCCCTACGAGCAGTACTTC. This codes for CASRGGGVAPYEQYF.

This clone was detected a few times. The chain employs TRBV12-1 and TRBJ2-7. TRBV12-1 is given as a pseudogene. CDR3 size: 13 residues. The DNA of the CDR3 is TGTGCCACCGAGGACGGACGCTCCTACGAGCAGTACTTC. The encoded protein is CATEDGRSYEQYF.